This T cell receptor beta chain was documented in a study of identical twins. TCRdb re-called the 5' RACE reads through MiXCR, storing one row per CDR3 protein. The sample includes 200,000 to 300,000 distinct CDR3 sequences, approximately 7.9% of them seen just once. This same sample was also part of a study on yellow fever vaccine responses in identical twins.

The specimen was CD8+ T cells sorted from blood. The source of this sequence is a woman younger than 30 in good health.

The CDR3 sequence: CSARAADPQDRAIDEQFF. In nucleotides, the CDR3 is TGCAGTGCTAGAGCTGCCGATCCTCAGGACAGGGCTATAGATGAGCAGTTCTTC. The chain couples TRBV20-1 to TRBJ2-1; TRBD1 aligns across 8 bases. CDR1 is DFQATT and CDR2 is SNEGSKA in the germline V gene (reference sequence). With V trimmed by 1 base and J by 8 bases, 19 bases remained unmatched. This CDR3 contains 18 residues.